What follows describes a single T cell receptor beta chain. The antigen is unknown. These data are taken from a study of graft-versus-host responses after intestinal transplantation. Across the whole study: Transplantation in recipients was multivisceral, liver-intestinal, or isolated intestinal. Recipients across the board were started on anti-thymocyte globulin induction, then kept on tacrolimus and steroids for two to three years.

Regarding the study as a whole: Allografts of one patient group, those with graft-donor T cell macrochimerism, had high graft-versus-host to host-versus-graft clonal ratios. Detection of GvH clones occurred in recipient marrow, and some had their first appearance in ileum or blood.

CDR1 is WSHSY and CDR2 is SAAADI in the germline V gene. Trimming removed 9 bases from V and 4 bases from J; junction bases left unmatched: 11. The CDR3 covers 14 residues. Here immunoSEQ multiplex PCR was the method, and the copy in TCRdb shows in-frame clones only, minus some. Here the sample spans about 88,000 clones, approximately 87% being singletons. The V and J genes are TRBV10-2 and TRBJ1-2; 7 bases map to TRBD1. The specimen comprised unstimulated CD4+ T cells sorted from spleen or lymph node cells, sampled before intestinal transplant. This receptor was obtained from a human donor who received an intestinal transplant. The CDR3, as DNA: TGCGCCAGTTGTCCCGGGACAGTCGGCTATGGCTACACCTTC. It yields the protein CASCPGTVGYGYTF.